These 31 T cell receptor beta chains share one sample of origin, sequenced in a study of blood T cell repertoires in COVID-19. Produced via immunoSEQ multiplex PCR; TCRdb's table is partial and in-frame only. The sample carries 400,000 to 500,000 clones, about 88% recorded once. The sample taken for sequencing was PBMCs or T cells enriched from blood (not recorded which). These receptors were obtained from a woman aged 18 to 35 who had been exposed to COVID-19.

Note on this clone: At the DNA level, this CDR3 is encoded by other sequences in the same sample as well. The chain recombines TRBV19 with TRBJ1-1, with TRBD1 as a possible D gene (5 bases). Trimming stripped 4 bases from V and 1 base from J, with 7 bases between. Germline V gene sequence: CDR1 LNHDA, CDR2 SQIVND (reference sequence). This CDR3 comprises 13 residues. The CDR3 DNA reads as TGTGCCAGTAGTACGGGGGGGAACACTGAAGCTTTCTTT. Translating it yields CASSTGGNTEAFF.

V usage is TRBV4-2 and J usage is TRBJ1-6; D possibly corresponds to TRBD1 (6 bases). V lost 1 base and J 3 bases, leaving 13 bases between the germline ends. The CDR3 runs to 17 residues. CDR1 is LGHNA and CDR2 is YNFKEQ in the germline V gene. As DNA, the CDR3 is TGTGCCAGCAGCCAAGGTGAGAAGGACAGCTATAATTCACCCCTCCACTTT. Translating gives CASSQGEKDSYNSPLHF.

This chain links TRBV6-5 with TRBJ1-1, with TRBD1 as a possible D gene (5 bases). The CDR3 has 12 amino acids. V was cut by 8 bases and J by 7 bases, with 14 bases left in between. Germline values: CDR1 MNHEY, CDR2 SVGAGI. The CDR3, as DNA: TGTGCCAGCGGGGCCTGGGCTCATGAAGCTTTCTTT. Its protein is CASGAWAHEAFF.

The chain uses TRBV6-5 and TRBJ1-1; no reliable D call. CDR1 MNHEY and CDR2 SVGAGI come from the germline V gene. Trimming took off 5 bases at V and 5 bases at J, with 15 bases between the two ends. The CDR3 spans 14 residues. The CDR3 spells CASSQNFRGTEAFF. CDR3 bases: TGTGCCAGCAGTCAGAATTTCAGAGGGACTGAAGCTTTCTTT.

V and J are TRBV5-1 and TRBJ2-7; 8 bases fit TRBD2. CDR3 length: 16 amino acids. The germline CDR1 and CDR2 sequences are SGHRS and YFSETQ. Unmatched junction bases numbered 10, after V lost 3 bases and J lost 2 bases. The CDR3 loop is CASSSLAEGQTYEQYF. CDR3 DNA sequence: TGCGCCAGCAGCTCACTAGCGGAGGGGCAAACCTACGAGCAGTACTTC.

The chain recombines TRBV9 with TRBJ1-2, with a tentative D call TRBD1 (6 bases). The CDR3 runs to 13 residues. The germline V gene encodes CDR1 SGDLS and CDR2 YYNGEE. The V end lost 0 bases, the J end lost 8 bases, and 11 bases lay between the germline ends. DNA for the CDR3: TGTGCCAGCAGCGTAGACAGGGAGCCAGGCTACACCTTC. This gives the protein CASSVDREPGYTF.

The gene calls are TRBV2 and TRBJ2-3; D remains unclear. V dropped 3 bases and J dropped 2 bases, with 9 bases sitting between them. CDR1 SNHLY and CDR2 FYNNEI come from the germline V gene. The length of the CDR3 is 14 residues. In nucleotides, the CDR3 is TGTGCCAGCAGTGACTTTGGAGACACAGATACGCAGTATTTT. This encodes CASSDFGDTDTQYF.

V usage is TRBV29-1 and J usage is TRBJ2-5, with D possibly TRBD1 on 6 matching bases. V dropped 5 bases and J dropped 5 bases, with 12 bases sitting between them. The CDR3 totals 12 residues. The germline V gene encodes CDR1 SQVTM and CDR2 ANQGSEA. CDR3 nucleotide sequence: TGCAGCGTTTTAGGACAGCGGGAGACCCAGTACTTC. Translated, it gives CSVLGQRETQYF.

In its sample, this clone was seen many times. The chain is built from TRBV6-1 and TRBJ2-3; 11 bases line up with TRBD2. The germline CDR1 and CDR2 sequences are MNHNS and SASEGT. The CDR3 is 14 amino acids. V dropped 3 bases and J dropped 5; count of bases not matched to a gene: 1. The CDR3 nucleotides are TGTGCCAGCAGTGATAGCGGGGGGGGAGATACGCAGTATTTT. This codes for CASSDSGGGDTQYF.

This chain links TRBV7-8 with TRBJ2-5; D unresolved. The V gene lost 5 bases and the J gene lost 7 bases, with 14 bases spanning the gap. Germline CDR1 is SGHVS and CDR2 is FQNEAQ. This CDR3 is built from 13 residues. The CDR3 is CASSPITIGTQYF. CDR3 nucleotides: TGTGCCAGCAGCCCGATAACAATTGGGACCCAGTACTTC.

The V call is TRBV4-1, the J call TRBJ1-1; TRBD1 is a possible D gene (5 bases). Looked up from germline, CDR1 is MGHRA and CDR2 is YSYEKL. This CDR3 has 17 residues. Trimming took 5 bases from V and 0 from J, leaving 19 bases between them. CDR3: CASSSHRPQGMNTEAFF. CDR3 nucleotides: TGCGCCAGCAGCTCACACAGGCCTCAGGGCATGAACACTGAAGCTTTCTTT.

The rearrangement links TRBV18 to TRBJ1-2, with 7 bases matching TRBD1. This CDR3 has 16 residues. J gave up 0 bases and V 5 bases, and 9 bases lay outside the gene matches. Per the germline V gene, CDR1 is KGHSH and CDR2 is LQKENI. In nucleotides, the CDR3 is TGTGCCAGCTCAAACCAGGGGGGTACGGCTAACTATGGCTACACCTTC. It is translated as CASSNQGGTANYGYTF.

The rearrangement links TRBV29-1 to TRBJ2-3, with 10 bases that match TRBD1. CDR1 SQVTM and CDR2 ANQGSEA come from the germline V gene. J gave up 8 bases and V 7 bases, and 12 bases lay outside the gene matches. The CDR3 length is 14 residues. The CDR3 protein is CSGAGTGAFGTQYF. CDR3 DNA: TGCAGCGGGGCGGGGACAGGGGCATTCGGTACGCAGTATTTT.

The chain couples TRBV14 to TRBJ1-1; D is ambiguous. Germline V gene lookup returns CDR1 SGHDN and CDR2 FVKESK. The V and J ends lost 4 bases and 1 base respectively, with 19 bases between them. The length of the CDR3 is 17 residues. The CDR3 loop is CASSPSKVASENTEAFF. The CDR3 nucleotides are TGTGCCAGCAGCCCATCAAAAGTAGCCTCCGAGAACACTGAAGCTTTCTTT.

There are a few counts of this clone. V gene TRBV4-3 combines with J gene TRBJ2-3; 7 bases are a match to TRBD1. CDR1 LGHNA and CDR2 YSLEER come from the germline V gene. V shed 2 bases and J 0 bases; nucleotides not matched to a gene: 8. The CDR3 has 17 amino acids. The CDR3 DNA reads TGCGCCAGCAGCCAAAGAACACAGGGGCCCAGCACAGATACGCAGTATTTT. It encodes CASSQRTQGPSTDTQYF.

CDR3: CASSRTGGTYEQYF. The CDR3 nucleotides are TGTGCCAGCAGCCGGACAGGGGGGACCTACGAGCAGTACTTC. The chain employs TRBV5-6 and TRBJ2-7; 10 bases are shared with TRBD1. CDR1 is SGHDT and CDR2 is YYEEEE in the germline V gene. V gave up 4 bases and J gave up 2 bases; unmatched junction bases: 3. This CDR3 has 14 residues.

This chain uses TRBV30 with TRBJ2-7; D may be TRBD2 (5 bases). The V gene's germline CDR1 is GTSNPN and CDR2 SVGIG (reference sequence). Trimming removed 2 bases from V and 2 bases from J, with 13 bases in between. This CDR3 is 14 amino acids long. Written as DNA, the CDR3 is TGTGCCTGGAGTCGTGAGGGTACGGCCTACGAGCAGTACTTC. Amino acids: CAWSREGTAYEQYF.

CDR3 sequence reads: CASSQGLPGTEAFF. The CDR3 DNA reads as TGTGCCAGCAGCCAAGGTTTGCCAGGGACTGAAGCTTTCTTT. The rearrangement uses TRBV14 and TRBJ1-1; TRBD1 might be the D (5 bases). Germline values: CDR1 SGHDN, CDR2 FVKESK. CDR3 length: 14 residues. The germline V and J ends were trimmed by 1 base and 5 bases, with 11 bases remaining between them.

This chain uses TRBV3-1 (or the pseudogene TRBV3-2) with TRBJ2-7, with 8 nucleotides matching TRBD1. CDR1 is LGHDT and CDR2 is YNNKEL in the germline V gene (reference sequence). The CDR3 runs to 14 residues. Trimming cost V 0 bases and J 6 bases; bases outside gene matches: 4. CDR3 nucleotide sequence: TGTGCCAGCAGCCAAGATGTACAGGGGGGCGAGCAGTACTTC. As protein: CASSQDVQGGEQYF.

The chain is built from TRBV2 and TRBJ1-6; a possible D gene is TRBD1 (5 bases). CDR1 is SNHLY, CDR2 FYNNEI, per germline. CDR3 size: 14 residues. V lost 4 bases, J lost 5 bases, and 9 bases lay in between. The CDR3 coding sequence is TGTGCCAGCAGTGTGGGGCTCGATAATTCACCCCTCCACTTT. It is translated as CASSVGLDNSPLHF.

V and J are TRBV7-7 and TRBJ2-1; TRBD2 aligns across 10 bases. In germline, CDR1 is SSHAT, CDR2 FNYEAQ (reference sequence). The CDR3 runs 18 residues. Germline trimming cut 5 bases from V and 6 bases from J; bases unmatched to any gene: 16. CDR3: CASSHGWRLAGAGNEQFF. CDR3 nucleotides: TGTGCCAGCAGCCACGGCTGGAGGCTAGCGGGAGCAGGCAATGAGCAGTTCTTC.

The count of this clone is one. The CDR3 sequence: CASSLLDRGYEQYF. Here the CDR3 DNA reads TGTGCCAGCAGTTTACTGGACAGGGGGTACGAGCAGTACTTC. V gene TRBV28 combines with J gene TRBJ2-7, with TRBD1 identical over 10 bases. J gave up 4 bases and V 2 bases, and 2 bases lay outside the gene matches. Germline loops: CDR1 MDHEN, CDR2 SYDVKM. The CDR3 extends over 14 amino acids.

The chain has TRBV7-8 and TRBJ2-1, with 8 bases matching TRBD1. Looked up from germline, CDR1 is SGHVS and CDR2 is FQNEAQ. The V and J ends lost 5 bases and 6 bases, in that order; junction bases with no gene match: 0. CDR3 length: 12 amino acids. CDR3 amino acids: CASSDRGNEQFF. In DNA form, the CDR3 reads TGTGCCAGCAGCGACAGGGGCAATGAGCAGTTCTTC. Drawing the rest from reference TRBV7-8 and TRBJ2-1, the complete variable domain is GAGVSQSPRYKVAKRGQDVALRCDPISGHVSLFWYQQALGQGPEFLTYFQNEAQLDKSGLPSDRFFAERPEGSVSTLKIQRTQQEDSAVYLCASSDRGNEQFFGPGTRLTVL.

This chain connects TRBV14 to TRBJ2-5, with TRBD2 as a possible D gene (5 bases). The CDR3 has 14 amino acids. Germline V lookup: CDR1 SGHDN, CDR2 FVKESK. Deletions cut 5 bases from V and 5 bases from J, with 15 bases between. Written as DNA, the CDR3 is TGTGCCAGCAGCGCGCTGGAGGTCCACGAGACCCAGTACTTC. The encoded protein is CASSALEVHETQYF.

This chain connects TRBV28 to TRBJ1-5; unclear D gene. The length of the CDR3 is 16 residues. Trimming took 7 bases from V and 1 from J, leaving 17 bases between them. Germline V gene lookup returns CDR1 MDHEN and CDR2 SYDVKM. For the CDR3, the DNA is TGTGCCAGCAACCCGCCGGGGTTTGCAAGCAATCAGCCCCAGCATTTT. Translating it yields CASNPPGFASNQPQHF.

This clone appeared once. The V gene is TRBV5-1, the J gene TRBJ2-3; 10 bases are a match to TRBD2. The CDR3 is 15 amino acids. Unmatched junction bases numbered 8, after V lost 4 bases and J lost 6 bases. CDR1 and CDR2 (germline): SGHRS, YFSETQ. CDR3 region: CASSTQREGFDTQYF. The CDR3 coding sequence is TGCGCCAGCAGCACCCAGCGGGAGGGTTTTGATACGCAGTATTTT. The full variable domain, with the rest looked up from reference TRBV5-1 and TRBJ2-3, is KAGVTQTPRYLIKTRGQQVTLSCSPISGHRSVSWYQQTPGQGLQFLFEYFSETQRNKGNFPGRFSGRQFSNSRSEMNVSTLELGDSALYLCASSTQREGFDTQYFGPGTRLTVL.

The V and J genes are TRBV28 and TRBJ2-7; 10 nucleotides line up with TRBD1. CDR1 is MDHEN and CDR2 is SYDVKM in the germline V gene. V dropped 5 bases and J dropped 2; count of bases not matched to a gene: 9. This CDR3 is 16 amino acids long. Here the CDR3 reads CASSLSGGQGPYEQYF. The CDR3 DNA is TGTGCCAGCAGTCTCTCCGGGGGACAGGGGCCCTACGAGCAGTACTTC.

CDR3 residues: CASSVSTTPGTGELFF. As DNA, the CDR3 is TGTGCCAGCAGCGTATCGACTACCCCCGGCACCGGGGAGCTGTTTTTT. The V call is TRBV9, the J call TRBJ2-2; TRBD2 might be the D (5 bases). Germline assignment: CDR1 SGDLS and CDR2 YYNGEE. This CDR3 spans 16 amino acids. With 1 base removed from V and 4 bases from J, the gap between germline ends came to 14 bases. Looking up the rest from reference TRBV9 and TRBJ2-2 gives the full variable domain: DSGVTQTPKHLITATGQRVTLRCSPRSGDLSVYWYQQSLDQGLQFLIQYYNGEERAKGNILERFSAQQFPDLHSELNLSSLELGDSALYFCASSVSTTPGTGELFFGEGSRLTVL.

The CDR3 nucleotides are TGTGCCAGCAGTTACCAGGGGGACTACGAGCAGTACTTC. It encodes CASSYQGDYEQYF. V is TRBV6-2 or TRBV6-3 and J is TRBJ2-7; 7 nucleotides line up with TRBD1. V shed 2 bases and J 3 bases; nucleotides not matched to a gene: 1. This CDR3 contains 13 residues. Per germline, CDR1 MNHEY and CDR2 SVGEGT.

The J gene is TRBJ1-4, the V gene TRBV3-1 (or the pseudogene TRBV3-2), with 7 bases aligning to TRBD1. This CDR3 has 15 residues. Germline V lookup: CDR1 LGHDT, CDR2 YNNKEL (reference sequence). V dropped 6 bases and J dropped 3; count of bases not matched to a gene: 7. The CDR3 DNA sequence: TGTGCCAGCAGTCTGACCGGGACAGCTAATGAAAAACTGTTTTTT. Its translation: CASSLTGTANEKLFF.

The chain joins TRBV6-6 to TRBJ1-3, with D possibly matching TRBD1 (6 bases). Between the trimmed V and J ends, which lost 5 bases and 4 bases, there was a span of 24 bases. There are 18 residues in the CDR3. Per germline, CDR1 MNHNY and CDR2 SVGAGI (reference sequence). The CDR3 sequence: CASSPRTKPRQAGNTIYF. Here the CDR3 DNA reads TGTGCCAGCAGTCCCCGAACGAAACCTCGACAGGCCGGAAACACCATATATTTT.